The rows below give T cell receptor beta chains drawn from one sample of a study of blood T cell repertoires in COVID-19. Some clones are missing from TCRdb's copy, which holds only in-frame ones; the method was immunoSEQ multiplex PCR. Of about 250,000 clones in the sample, about 83% were seen once. The specimen sequenced was peripheral blood. Receptor source: a human donor in a cohort sampled during active COVID-19. CDR3s include the opening cysteine and the closing phenylalanine or tryptophan. The D gene is left open where the match is weak. Clone sizes are given selectively: once, few, many, or a class where the clone is expanded.

>TRBD2|-|TRBJ2-1|TRBV5-1
TGCGCCAGCAGCTCCCGACTAGCGGACAATGAGCAGTTCTTC
CASSSRLADNEQFF
>-|few|TRBJ2-7|TRBV28
TGTGCCGGTTCCTCTGCGGGAAGCGTCCACGAGCAGTACTTC
CAGSSAGSVHEQYF
>TRBD2|-|TRBJ2-3|TRBV30
TGTGCCTGGAGCGGACTAGCGGGGCCAGATACGCAGTATTTT
CAWSGLAGPDTQYF
>-|few|TRBJ2-2|TRBV6-5
TGTGCCAGCAGGACACTGACTAGAACCGGGGAGCTGTTTTTT
CASRTLTRTGELFF
>-|many|TRBJ1-6|TRBV5-1
TGCGCCAGCAGCCCGAGCTCCTATAATTCACCCCTCCACTTT
CASSPSSYNSPLHF
>TRBD1|many|TRBJ1-5|TRBV19
TGTGCCAGTATCAGTGGACAGGGAGTTTTTGGCAATCAGCCCCAGCATTTT
CASISGQGVFGNQPQHF
>-|-|TRBJ2-5|TRBV9
TGTGCCAGCACCTCAGATGATGAGACCCAGTACTTC
CASTSDDETQYF
>-|-|TRBJ2-1|TRBV18
TGTGCCAGCTCACGGGACCGCGGGAACAATGAGCAGTTCTTC
CASSRDRGNNEQFF
>-|once|TRBJ2-1|TRBV5-5
TGTGCCAGCAGCCCGTCCGGCGGGATCTACAATGAGCAGTTCTTC
CASSPSGGIYNEQFF
>-|-|TRBJ1-5|TRBV3-1/TRBV3-2
TGTGCCAGCAGCCGTACTGTCGATAGCAATCAGCCCCAGCATTTT
CASSRTVDSNQPQHF
>-|once|TRBJ2-7|TRBV5-1
TGCGCCAGCAGCTTAAGCTTCGACGAGCAGTACTTC
CASSLSFDEQYF
>-|many|TRBJ1-2|TRBV7-8
TGTGCCAGCAGCTTAGGTAGGGGCCGGAACTATGGCTACACCTTC
CASSLGRGRNYGYTF
>-|-|TRBJ1-1|TRBV7-9
TGTGCCAGCAGCCTCTCAGGAGGCACTGAAGCTTTCTTT
CASSLSGGTEAFF
>-|-|TRBJ2-7|TRBV6-5
TGTGCCAGCAGTTCCGTACAGGGTGGCGAGCAGTACTTC
CASSSVQGGEQYF
>-|few|TRBJ2-5|TRBV15
TGTGCCACCAGCTTTCGCCGAGGGCCAGAGACCCAGTACTTC
CATSFRRGPETQYF
>TRBD2|-|TRBJ2-5|TRBV5-1
TGCGCCAGTGGGACTAGCGGAGCCCAAGAGACCCAGTACTTC
CASGTSGAQETQYF
>-|-|TRBJ2-2|TRBV9
TGTGCCAGCAGCGTGGCAGGGTCGGGCACCGGGGAGCTGTTTTTT
CASSVAGSGTGELFF
>-|-|TRBJ1-6|TRBV6-4
TGTGCCAGCAGTGACTCGAGAGAGAATGATTCACCCCTCCACTTT
CASSDSRENDSPLHF
>TRBD1|-|TRBJ1-1|TRBV19
TGTGCCAGTAGTTCTCGGACAGGCGGAACGTCTTCTGAAGCTTTCTTT
CASSSRTGGTSSEAFF
>TRBD1|few|TRBJ1-1|TRBV30
TGTGCCTGGGGACAGGGCCAATACAACACTGAAGCTTTCTTT
CAWGQGQYNTEAFF
>-|once|TRBJ1-4|TRBV19
TGTGCCAGTAGCCTTTGGGGGGGAAATGAAAAACTGTTTTTT
CASSLWGGNEKLFF
>-|-|TRBJ2-4|TRBV19
TGTGCCAGCGGGGTAGAAAAAAACATTCAGTACTTC
CASGVEKNIQYF
>TRBD2|-|TRBJ2-3|TRBV11-2
TGTGCCAGCAGCAGTAATCCGGGGGGGCTGGGTACGCAGTATTTT
CASSSNPGGLGTQYF
>-|-|TRBJ1-2|TRBV11-2
TGTGCCAGCAGCTTAGGAACAGGGATCTATGGCTACACCTTC
CASSLGTGIYGYTF
>-|-|TRBJ2-5|TRBV28
TGTGCCAGCAGGACCGGGCAGGGGCTGGCCCAGTACTTC
CASRTGQGLAQYF
>-|-|TRBJ1-5|TRBV30
TGTGCCTGGAGTAGCCCTAATCAGCCCCAGCATTTT
CAWSSPNQPQHF
>-|-|TRBJ1-5|TRBV7-2
TGTGCCAGCAGCTTAGGAGGGCTCGGGCAGCCCCAGCATTTT
CASSLGGLGQPQHF
>TRBD1|-|TRBJ1-1|TRBV7-2
TGTGCCAGCAGCGGACAGGGGGGTATGAACACTGAAGCTTTCTTT
CASSGQGGMNTEAFF
>TRBD1|-|TRBJ2-5|TRBV24-1
TGTGCCACCAGTGACCCTTTACCGGGACAGGGGCTTGGGGAGACCCAGTACTTC
CATSDPLPGQGLGETQYF
>TRBD2|-|TRBJ2-7|TRBV6-6
TGTGCCAGCAGTTACGGGGGGGGGATGACCTACGAGCAGTACTTC
CASSYGGGMTYEQYF
>TRBD2|once|TRBJ2-1|TRBV10-1
TGCGCCAGCAGAGCTAGCGGGACGGGCAATGAGCAGTTCTTC
CASRASGTGNEQFF
>-|few|TRBJ2-7|TRBV5-4
TGTGCCAGCAGTATGGACAGATCCTACGAGCAGTACTTC
CASSMDRSYEQYF
>TRBD2|-|TRBJ2-5|TRBV9
TGTGCCAGCAGCCGGGGGGGGCCGGAGACCCAGTACTTC
CASSRGGPETQYF
>TRBD1|few|TRBJ2-7|TRBV7-2
TGTGCCAGCAGCCAGGGACAGGGCTACTCCTACGAGCAGTACTTC
CASSQGQGYSYEQYF
>-|-|TRBJ1-2|TRBV4-2
TGTGCCAGCAGACACCAAAGGTCCGTGGAGGGCTACACCTTC
CASRHQRSVEGYTF
>TRBD1|-|TRBJ2-4|TRBV4-2
TGTGCCAGCAGCCACCCCAGGACAGGGGCGAACATTCAGTACTTC
CASSHPRTGANIQYF
>-|-|TRBJ1-4|TRBV19
TGTGCCAGTAGTATACAGACAGGTGGAAAACTGTTTTTT
CASSIQTGGKLFF
>-|-|TRBJ1-4|TRBV3-1/TRBV3-2
TGTGCCAGCAGCCAAGATTACGGTAGACTGTTTTTT
CASSQDYGRLFF
>TRBD1|-|TRBJ2-7|TRBV5-1
TGCGCCAGCAGCTTCGGACAGGGAGCTTACTACGAGCAGTACTTC
CASSFGQGAYYEQYF
>-|once|TRBJ1-1|TRBV6-2/TRBV6-3
TGTGCCAGCAGTTACTCGGGAGGCACTGAAGCTTTCTTT
CASSYSGGTEAFF
>TRBD1|-|TRBJ1-2|TRBV19
TGTGCCAGTAGTCCTCGGGACAGGTATATGAACGGCTACACCTTC
CASSPRDRYMNGYTF
>-|-|TRBJ1-1|TRBV6-1
TGTGCCAGCAGTGAAGGAGGAGGCACTGAAGCTTTCTTT
CASSEGGGTEAFF
>TRBD2|-|TRBJ2-1|TRBV18
TGTGCCAGCTCACTTAGCGGGGGATACAATGAGCAGTTCTTC
CASSLSGGYNEQFF
>-|few|TRBJ2-3|TRBV28
TGTGCCAGCAGTTTTAAGGAGACCACAGATACGCAGTATTTT
CASSFKETTDTQYF
>-|once|TRBJ2-2|TRBV28
TGTGCCAGCAGTTCCGGACAGAACACCGGGGAGCTGTTTTTT
CASSSGQNTGELFF
>-|once|TRBJ2-1|TRBV19
TGTGCCAGTAGTGTACAGACCGGGACTTTCGCCTACAATGAGCAGTTCTTC
CASSVQTGTFAYNEQFF
>-|-|TRBJ1-1|TRBV29-1
TGCAGCGTTAGCCCCCCGGGGGTAGGAACTGAAGCTTTCTTT
CSVSPPGVGTEAFF
>-|once|TRBJ2-7|TRBV28
TGTGCCAGCAGTTTATGCGTCTTGTGGCTGACTTACTACGAGCAGTACTTC
CASSLCVLWLTYYEQYF
>-|once|TRBJ1-4|TRBV7-2
TGTGCCAGCAGCTTACCCAGGGATGGTGAAAAACTGTTTTTT
CASSLPRDGEKLFF
>-|-|TRBJ2-1|TRBV30
TGTGCCTGGGAGACAGGACTAGGCTCCTACAATGAGCAGTTCTTC
CAWETGLGSYNEQFF
>TRBD1|-|TRBJ1-1|TRBV9
TGTGCCAGCAGCCCTCGACAGGGGGGGCACACTGAAGCTTTCTTT
CASSPRQGGHTEAFF
>-|-|TRBJ1-1|TRBV6-5
TGTGCCAGCAGTTTGGCCCCGAGGCACACTGAAGCTTTCTTT
CASSLAPRHTEAFF
>TRBD1|-|TRBJ1-5|TRBV11-3
TGTGCCAGCAGCCCACTGGACAGGGGGCGCCCGGGCAATCAGCCCCAGCATTTT
CASSPLDRGRPGNQPQHF
>-|-|TRBJ2-7|TRBV12-3/TRBV12-4
TGTGCCAGCAGAGCACCAGGGATCGACGAGCAGTACTTC
CASRAPGIDEQYF
>-|medium-sized|TRBJ2-7|TRBV19
TGTGCCAGTAGTCCCAGAGGAGGCGAGCAGTACTTC
CASSPRGGEQYF